These 5 T cell receptor beta chains share one sample of origin, sequenced in a study of shared clonotypes between healthy human individuals. Naive-designated CD8 cells lacked CD45RO, were positively enriched for CCR7, and omitted terminally differentiated effector memory CD45RA+ cells. The repertoire was sequenced with immunoSEQ multiplex PCR; TCRdb's copy has only in-frame clones and lacks some. Of about 750,000 clones listed, over 90% are singletons. The sample consisted of naive CD8+ T cells sorted from blood. Receptors were obtained from a man under 40 in good health.

The chain combines TRBV18 with TRBJ2-1; maybe TRBD1 (5 bases). Germline CDR1 reads KGHSH; CDR2 reads LQKENI. V was cut by 2 bases and J by 0 bases, with 11 bases left in between. The CDR3 covers 16 residues. DNA of the CDR3: TGTGCCAGCTCACCATTGGGCAGGGACTCCTACAATGAGCAGTTCTTC. This sequence encodes CASSPLGRDSYNEQFF. The full variable domain, with the rest looked up from reference TRBV18 and TRBJ2-1, is NAGVMQNPRHLVRRRGQEARLRCSPMKGHSHVYWYRQLPEEGLKFMVYLQKENIIDESGMPKERFSAEFPKEGPSILRIQQVVRGDSAAYFCASSPLGRDSYNEQFFGPGTRLTVL.

This chain connects TRBV13 to TRBJ2-3, with D perhaps matching TRBD1 (5 bases). Trimming shortened V by 4 bases and J by 3 bases, and 8 bases separated the two germline ends. The CDR3 is 13 residues long. Germline values: CDR1 PRHDT, CDR2 FYEKMQ (reference sequence). This chain's CDR3 is CASSSRQTDTQYF. The CDR3 DNA follows: TGTGCCAGCAGCTCCCGACAGACAGATACGCAGTATTTT.

This clone was observed once. Other DNA sequences in this specimen translate into the identical CDR3. CDR3 loop: CAWSGLAGYEQFF. CDR3 coding DNA: TGTGCCTGGAGTGGGCTAGCGGGATATGAGCAGTTCTTC. This sequence joins TRBV30 and TRBJ2-1, with 9 bases aligning to TRBD2. Germline V CDR1 and CDR2: GTSNPN, SVGIG (reference sequence). Losses at the gene ends were 1 base for V and 8 bases for J; bases not matched to a gene: 3. This CDR3 has 13 amino acids. Using reference TRBV30 and TRBJ2-1 for the parts outside the CDR3, the full variable domain is SQTIHQWPATLVQPVGSPLSLECTVEGTSNPNLYWYRQAAGRGLQLLFYSVGIGQISSEVPQNLSASRPQDRQFILSSKKLLLSDSGFYLCAWSGLAGYEQFFGPGTRLTVL.

The chain joins TRBV7-7 to TRBJ2-1; the match to TRBD1 covers 8 bases. V was pared by 4 bases and J by 9 bases, with 11 bases of the junction left unmatched. Looked up from germline, CDR1 is SSHAT and CDR2 is FNYEAQ (reference sequence). The CDR3 is 15 residues long. As DNA, the CDR3 is TGTGCCAGCAGCTCATCGACAGGGGTCTGGAGTGAGCAGTTCTTC. Its translation is CASSSSTGVWSEQFF.

The gene calls are TRBV5-4 and TRBJ2-2; 7 bases map to TRBD1. In germline, CDR1 is SGHNT, CDR2 YYREEE (reference sequence). V was clipped by 2 bases and J by 5 bases; unmatched bases: 6. The CDR3 is 15 residues long. CDR3 sequence (DNA): TGTGCCAGCAGCTTTTCCACAGGGGTAACCGGGGAGCTGTTTTTT. This encodes CASSFSTGVTGELFF. Drawing the rest from reference TRBV5-4 and TRBJ2-2, the complete variable domain is ETGVTQSPTHLIKTRGQQVTLRCSSQSGHNTVSWYQQALGQGPQFIFQYYREEENGRGNFPPRFSGLQFPNYSSELNVNALELDDSALYLCASSFSTGVTGELFFGEGSRLTVL.